The 20 T cell receptor beta chains below come from one sample, sequenced in a study of blood T cell repertoires in COVID-19. Repertoires were generated with immunoSEQ multiplex PCR, while TCRdb's copy carries only in-frame clones and drops some. Of 150,000 to 200,000 clones in the sample, 84% are singletons; the top ten hold about 19%. The specimen sequenced was peripheral blood. Receptors were obtained from a woman of 80 years or more with acute or convalescent COVID-19.

V usage is TRBV6-4 and J usage is TRBJ2-1; D is possibly TRBD2 (5 bases). Trimming pared 0 bases from V and 3 bases from J, leaving 9 bases between. From germline, CDR1 is MRHNA and CDR2 SNTAGT. The CDR3 runs 15 residues. This CDR3 reads CASSDSKRFYNEQFF. DNA of the CDR3: TGTGCCAGCAGTGACTCGAAGCGGTTCTACAATGAGCAGTTCTTC.

This clone was recorded once. The chain is built from TRBV5-6 and TRBJ1-1; 7 bases align to TRBD1. This CDR3 is built from 13 residues. Unmatched junction bases numbered 7, after V lost 4 bases and J lost 7 bases. The germline CDR1 and CDR2 sequences are SGHDT and YYEEEE. CDR3 DNA: TGTGCCAGCAGCGGGGACAGCACGGGTGAAGCTTTCTTT. This codes for CASSGDSTGEAFF.

V usage is TRBV10-3 and J usage is TRBJ1-4; D may be TRBD1 (5 bases). Looked up from germline, CDR1 is ENHRY and CDR2 is SYGVKD. This CDR3 has 17 residues. Written as DNA, the CDR3 is TGTGCTACCGCTCCGGGGCTGGGCGGGGGACGTAATGAAAAACTGTTTTTT. This encodes CATAPGLGGGRNEKLFF.

The rearrangement uses TRBV19 and TRBJ1-3; 7 bases line up with TRBD1. Trimming at V came to 9 bases and at J to 3 bases, leaving 5 bases not matched to a gene. Per the germline V gene, CDR1 is LNHDA and CDR2 is SQIVND (reference sequence). The CDR3 consists of 13 residues. CDR3 in amino acids: CASSGGIGNTIYF. The CDR3 DNA is TGTGCCAGCTCAGGGGGGATTGGAAACACCATATATTTT. The whole variable domain, remainder taken from reference TRBV19 and TRBJ1-3, is DGGITQSPKYLFRKEGQNVTLSCEQNLNHDAMYWYRQDPGQGLRLIYYSQIVNDFQKGDIAEGYSVSREKKESFPLTVTSAQKNPTAFYLCASSGGIGNTIYFGEGSWLTVV.

The chain links TRBV7-2 to TRBJ2-3; tentatively, D is TRBD1 (7 bases). The germline gives CDR1 SGHTA, CDR2 FQGNSA. Trimming removed 5 bases at V and 0 bases at J, with 15 bases between. The CDR3 consists of 16 residues. CDR3 sequence reads: CASSAGGTTSTDTQYF. The CDR3 coding sequence is TGTGCCAGCAGCGCAGGGGGGACGACTAGCACAGATACGCAGTATTTT. The whole variable domain, remainder taken from reference TRBV7-2 and TRBJ2-3, is GAGVSQSPSNKVTEKGKDVELRCDPISGHTALYWYRQSLGQGLEFLIYFQGNSAPDKSGLPSDRFSAERTGGSVSTLTIQRTQQEDSAVYLCASSAGGTTSTDTQYFGPGTRLTVL.

This clone was observed a few times. The chain links TRBV12-3 or TRBV12-4 to TRBJ1-1, with 9 bases aligning to TRBD1. The junction had 9 bases not matched to a gene; V was cut back by 6 bases and J by 10 bases. The CDR3 loop spans 13 amino acids. CDR3 DNA sequence: TGTGCCAGCAGGAGCCGGGACAGGGTGCCAGCTTTCTTT. As protein: CASRSRDRVPAFF.

This clone was seen a handful of times. The V and J genes are TRBV4-1 and TRBJ2-7; 8 bases fit TRBD1. In germline, CDR1 is MGHRA, CDR2 YSYEKL. The CDR3 totals 14 residues. V trimming: 1 base; J trimming: 8 bases; junction bases outside the gene matches: 7. The CDR3 here is CASSQVGQGGQQYF. The CDR3 DNA is TGCGCCAGCAGCCAAGTCGGACAGGGCGGGCAGCAGTACTTC.

The chain uses TRBV7-6 and TRBJ2-1; 12 bases are shared with TRBD2. The junction had 7 bases not matched to a gene; V was cut back by 6 bases and J by 7 bases. CDR1 and CDR2 (germline): SGHVS, FNYEAQ. The CDR3 is made up of 15 amino acids. The CDR3 here is CASSSLAGGNNEQFF. CDR3 nucleotide sequence: TGTGCCAGCAGTTCCCTAGCGGGGGGGAATAATGAGCAGTTCTTC.

This clone came up a few times. This sequence joins TRBV7-9 and TRBJ1-1; TRBD1 might be the D (5 bases). Per germline, CDR1 SEHNR and CDR2 FQNEAQ (reference sequence). The V gene lost 4 bases and the J gene lost 4 bases, with 16 bases spanning the gap. The CDR3 is 15 amino acids. The CDR3 DNA reads TGTGCCAGCAGCTGGATGTGGGGGAGGACCACTGAAGCTTTCTTT. It specifies CASSWMWGRTTEAFF.

This chain links TRBV5-1 with TRBJ1-1, with D possibly matching TRBD1 (5 bases). Germline lookup yields CDR1 SGHRS and CDR2 YFSETQ. V lost 7 bases and J 4 bases, leaving 17 bases between the germline ends. This CDR3 spans 14 amino acids. The CDR3 sequence: CASRPSGGATEAFF. CDR3 DNA sequence: TGCGCCAGCCGCCCGTCAGGAGGGGCCACTGAAGCTTTCTTT.

The genes are TRBV30 and TRBJ1-1; 8 bases agree with TRBD1. Germline CDR1 reads GTSNPN; CDR2 reads SVGIG (reference sequence). The CDR3 is 17 amino acids. V lost 3 bases, J lost 0 bases, and 12 bases stayed unmatched. The CDR3 DNA reads TGTGCCTGGAGAGCCAGGACAGGGATCAGACTGAACACTGAAGCTTTCTTT. The encoded protein is CAWRARTGIRLNTEAFF. Variable domain in full (rest from reference TRBV30 and TRBJ1-1): SQTIHQWPATLVQPVGSPLSLECTVEGTSNPNLYWYRQAAGRGLQLLFYSVGIGQISSEVPQNLSASRPQDRQFILSSKKLLLSDSGFYLCAWRARTGIRLNTEAFFGQGTRLTVV.

CDR3 coding DNA: TGTGCCAGCGGCGCAAAACTAAGTGAAAAACTGTTTTTT. Residues: CASGAKLSEKLFF. The rearrangement joins TRBV7-9 to TRBJ1-4; D unclear. Trimming stripped 8 bases from V and 7 bases from J, with 14 bases between. The CDR3 length is 13 residues. Germline V gene data show CDR1 as SEHNR and CDR2 as FQNEAQ (reference sequence).

The rearrangement joins TRBV7-9 to TRBJ2-5, with TRBD1 as a possible D gene (6 bases). Germline V lookup: CDR1 SEHNR, CDR2 FQNEAQ (reference sequence). V was shortened by 2 bases and J by 1 base, with 17 bases between the two germline ends. CDR3 length equals 17 residues. The chain's CDR3 is CASSLRFLGAGQETQYF. Written as DNA, the CDR3 is TGTGCCAGCAGCTTAAGGTTTTTGGGGGCCGGCCAAGAGACCCAGTACTTC.

The chain has TRBV12-5 and TRBJ1-5, with D unclear. The V gene lost 4 bases and the J gene lost 7 bases, with 11 bases spanning the gap. This CDR3 is 13 amino acids long. Per the germline V gene, CDR1 is LGHNT and CDR2 is FRNRAP. CDR3 residues: CASGSEGGQPQHF. The CDR3 nucleotides are TGTGCTAGTGGTTCAGAGGGCGGACAGCCCCAGCATTTT.

This clone has just one count. The chain links TRBV5-1 to TRBJ2-1, with TRBD2 matching over 12 bases. Germline V lookup: CDR1 SGHRS, CDR2 YFSETQ. The CDR3 totals 17 residues. Unmatched junction bases numbered 10, after V lost 4 bases and J lost 5 bases. The CDR3 coding sequence is TGCGCCAGCAGCCAGACCCGACTAGCGGGAGTGGACAATGAGCAGTTCTTC. It yields the protein CASSQTRLAGVDNEQFF.

V and J are TRBV9 and TRBJ1-1, with 9 bases lining up with TRBD1. The junction had 4 bases not matched to a gene; V was cut back by 0 bases and J by 4 bases. The CDR3 has 15 amino acids. Per the germline V gene, CDR1 is SGDLS and CDR2 is YYNGEE. The CDR3 reads CASSVEGTGTTEAFF. The CDR3 bases are TGTGCCAGCAGCGTAGAGGGGACAGGGACCACTGAAGCTTTCTTT.

This chain joins TRBV5-4 and TRBJ2-2; the D gene is possibly TRBD1 (5 bases). The CDR3 has 15 amino acids. Trimming stripped 1 base from V and 0 bases from J, with 7 bases between. The germline V gene has CDR1 SGHNT and CDR2 YYREEE (reference sequence). CDR3 sequence (DNA): TGTGCCAGCAGCTTGAGCAGGGCGAACACCGGGGAGCTGTTTTTT. Translation gives CASSLSRANTGELFF. The full variable domain, in which reference TRBV5-4 and TRBJ2-2 provide the parts outside the CDR3, is ETGVTQSPTHLIKTRGQQVTLRCSSQSGHNTVSWYQQALGQGPQFIFQYYREEENGRGNFPPRFSGLQFPNYSSELNVNALELDDSALYLCASSLSRANTGELFFGEGSRLTVL.

The chain carries TRBV19 and TRBJ1-1; the D gene is possibly TRBD1 (5 bases). CDR1 and CDR2 from the germline V gene are LNHDA and SQIVND (reference sequence). V was clipped by 0 bases and J by 0 bases, with 11 bases between them. The CDR3 runs to 16 residues. The CDR3 sequence: CASSIEQGKVNTEAFF. CDR3 coding DNA: TGTGCCAGTAGTATAGAGCAGGGTAAGGTGAACACTGAAGCTTTCTTT. The full variable domain, rest sourced from reference TRBV19 and TRBJ1-1, is DGGITQSPKYLFRKEGQNVTLSCEQNLNHDAMYWYRQDPGQGLRLIYYSQIVNDFQKGDIAEGYSVSREKKESFPLTVTSAQKNPTAFYLCASSIEQGKVNTEAFFGQGTRLTVV.

V gene TRBV5-4 combines with J gene TRBJ2-3, with TRBD2 matching over 7 bases. With 0 bases clipped from V and 3 bases from J, the junction kept 1 base outside the gene matches. The CDR3 contains 14 residues. Germline values: CDR1 SGHNT, CDR2 YYREEE (reference sequence). Here the CDR3 reads CASSLGTSTDTQYF. The CDR3, as DNA: TGTGCCAGCAGCTTGGGGACTAGTACAGATACGCAGTATTTT.

The genes are TRBV28 and TRBJ1-5; a possible D gene is TRBD1 (5 bases). Germline assignment: CDR1 MDHEN and CDR2 SYDVKM. The CDR3 is 19 amino acids. The V and J ends lost 6 bases and 0 bases respectively, with 24 bases between them. CDR3 loop: CASSVGPRARFRSNQPQHF. As DNA, the CDR3 is TGTGCCAGCAGCGTAGGCCCCAGGGCGCGTTTCCGTAGCAATCAGCCCCAGCATTTT.